A selection of T cell receptor beta chains follows, all from one sample in a study of OX40 agonist ivuxolimab in advanced cancers. The data were produced by immunoSEQ multiplex PCR, yet TCRdb's version contains in-frame clones alone and is incomplete. The table has approximately 92,000 clones, around 95% seen once. Sequenced material: CD4+ or CD8+ T cells sorted from blood, taken in a trial of the OX40 agonist ivuxolimab. The receptors come from an adult with an advanced solid tumor such as melanoma, head and neck, liver or kidney cancer. Both conserved end residues are part of each CDR3. The D gene is left open where the match is weak. The size entry is marked missing in some rows and otherwise reads once, few, many or a size class.

d_call	v_call	clone_size	j_call	cdr3_nt	cdr3_aa
TRBD2	TRBV11-1	.	TRBJ2-3	TGTGCCAGCAGCTTAAGGGCTAGCGGTTACACAGATACGCAGTATTTT	CASSLRASGYTDTQYF
.	TRBV6-5	.	TRBJ2-7	TGTGCCAGCAGGTGGACAGAGAGCTACGAGCAGTACTTC	CASRWTESYEQYF
.	TRBV28	once	TRBJ2-1	TGTGCCAGCAGTTTATCGCCGATGCGTTGGGGGCTAAGCCTTTCCCATGAGCAGTTCTTC	CASSLSPMRWGLSLSHEQFF
TRBD1	TRBV6-1	.	TRBJ2-3	TGTGCCAGCAGTGATGGGGGACAGGGGCCTTATGGCACAGATACGCAGTATTTT	CASSDGGQGPYGTDTQYF
.	TRBV19	.	TRBJ2-1	TGTGCCAGTAGCTACCTTAGTGTCAATGAGCAGTTCTTC	CASSYLSVNEQFF
TRBD1	TRBV7-9	.	TRBJ2-5	TGTGCCAGCAGCTTAACAGGGGAAGAGACCCAGTACTTC	CASSLTGEETQYF
.	TRBV10-3	.	TRBJ1-1	TGTGCCATCAGTGATACGAACACTGAAGCTTTCTTT	CAISDTNTEAFF
.	TRBV21-1	.	TRBJ2-7	TGTGCCAGCAGCAAAGTCGGGGCCTACGAGCAGTACTTC	CASSKVGAYEQYF
TRBD2	TRBV4-3	.	TRBJ2-5	TGCGCCAGCAGCCCCGAGGGACTAGCGGGAGCGGGGGCCCAGTACTTC	CASSPEGLAGAGAQYF
.	TRBV27	.	TRBJ2-1	TGTGCCAGCAGATTTGGAGGGGCCCTTTACAATGAGCAGTTCTTC	CASRFGGALYNEQFF
.	TRBV6-5	.	TRBJ1-1	TGTGCCAGCAGTTATCAGGGTATGAACACTGAAGCTTTCTTT	CASSYQGMNTEAFF
.	TRBV18	.	TRBJ1-1	TGTGCCAGCTCACCGACATCGGACAGATCGAACACTGAAGCTTTCTTT	CASSPTSDRSNTEAFF
.	TRBV18	.	TRBJ2-5	TGTGCCAGCTCACTATCCCGGGACACACAAGAGACCCAGTACTTC	CASSLSRDTQETQYF
TRBD1	TRBV5-1	.	TRBJ1-1	TGCGCCAGCAGCTTGGGACAGGGCCCTGAAGCTTTCTTT	CASSLGQGPEAFF
.	TRBV5-1	.	TRBJ1-1	TGCGCCAGCAGCTTGGGAGAGCTAATGAACACTGAAGCTTTCTTT	CASSLGELMNTEAFF
.	TRBV27	.	TRBJ1-1	TGTGCCAGCAGTTTATTGGGACAGAACACTGAAGCTTTCTTT	CASSLLGQNTEAFF
.	TRBV27	.	TRBJ2-1	TGTGCCAGCAGCCTAGCTGTCTCCTACAATGAGCAGTTCTTC	CASSLAVSYNEQFF
TRBD1	TRBV2	.	TRBJ2-2	TGTGCCAGCATCCCAACAGGGGGCAACACCGGGGAGCTGTTTTTT	CASIPTGGNTGELFF
.	TRBV5-6	.	TRBJ2-7	TGTGCCAGCAGCTTGGGAACAGGGAGCTCCTACGAGCAGTACTTC	CASSLGTGSSYEQYF
.	TRBV25-1	.	TRBJ1-2	TGTGCCAGCAACCAGGGTTATGGCTACACCTTC	CASNQGYGYTF
.	TRBV27	.	TRBJ1-4	TGTGCCAGCAGTGCTGGAGAAAAACTGTTTTTT	CASSAGEKLFF
.	TRBV4-1	.	TRBJ1-6	TGCGCCAGCAGCCAAGCAAACAGGGAGTCCTATAATTCACCCCTCCACTTT	CASSQANRESYNSPLHF